This T cell receptor beta chain was sequenced during a study of breast tumors, draining lymph nodes, adjacent tissues. Germline V gene data show CDR1 as KGHSH and CDR2 as LQKENI. The CDR3 has 12 amino acids. Study-wide points: Compared with lymph nodes, tumors were less diverse; compared with nontumor tissue, more. Luminal-like breast cancer showed significantly greater tumor-nontumor repertoire similarity than basal-like breast cancer did.

The sample holds one count of this clonotype. Its antigen remains unknown. This may be a read error, as it is one base from a much larger clone. TCRdb re-called the multiplex PCR reads with MiXCR, one entry per CDR3 protein. Of 47,000 or so distinct CDR3 sequences listed, 20% to 25% were seen once; the top ten hold approximately 8.2%. The sequenced sample was breast tumor tissue. The sequence derives from a female donor with breast cancer. Some clones in this sample may be carry-over from other donors' samples. The chain recombines TRBV18 with TRBJ2-5; D gene unclear. The CDR3 loop reads CAGSPRLETQYF. CDR3 nucleotides: TGTGCCGGCTCACCACGTTTAGAGACCCAGTACTTC. Looking up the rest from reference TRBV18 and TRBJ2-5 gives the full variable domain: NAGVMQNPRHLVRRRGQEARLRCSPMKGHSHVYWYRQLPEEGLKFMVYLQKENIIDESGMPKERFSAEFPKEGPSILRIQQVVRGDSAAYFCAGSPRLETQYFGPGTRLLVL.